The TCR beta chain described here comes from a study of chemoradiotherapy in HPV16-positive cancers. Study-level findings and limits: Functional assays defining HPV-specific T cells used only a couple of HPV16-positive patients.

Profiling relied on immunoSEQ multiplex PCR, and the TCRdb table lists in-frame clones only, not all of them. This sample carries about 39,000 clones, about 77% of them seen once, and the ten largest clones take around 5.2%. This CDR3 is 14 amino acids long. Germline V gene sequence: CDR1 SGHVS, CDR2 FQNEAQ. Deletions cut 5 bases from V and 1 base from J, with 12 bases between. Repeated repertoire sampling spanned the course of chemoradiotherapy. This clone occurred a few times. Its target is unknown. The receptor comes from a human donor with HPV-associated anogenital cancer. The source was blood, collected from a patient who underwent chemoradiotherapy. The chain combines TRBV7-8 with TRBJ2-7, with D possibly TRBD1 on 6 matching bases. The CDR3 protein is CASSTGHSSYEQYF. CDR3 DNA: TGTGCCAGCAGCACGGGACACTCTTCCTACGAGCAGTACTTC.